A selection of T cell receptor beta chains follows, all from one sample in a study of blood T cell repertoires in COVID-19. Profiled with immunoSEQ multiplex PCR; TCRdb holds only in-frame clones, not every one. The table lists 30,000 to 40,000 clones, around nine tenths of them singletons. What was sequenced was peripheral blood. These receptors all stem from a human donor in a cohort sampled during active COVID-19. The CDR3 runs from the conserved cysteine through the conserved F or W.

len	v_gene	j_gene	CDR3aa
15	TRBV5-1	TRBJ2-5	CASLDRQGLRETQYF
13	TRBV11-3	TRBJ2-5	CASSSGTSGAQYF
16	TRBV11-3	TRBJ2-3	CASSSHTGASTDTQYF
13	TRBV5-1	TRBJ2-7	CASSTTTPYEQYF
16	TRBV5-1	TRBJ2-3	CASSSSGGSVTDTQYF
16	TRBV13	TRBJ2-3	CASSKRLAGGPDTQYF
15	TRBV7-8	TRBJ1-6	CASSLVVRGNSPLHF
15	TRBV18	TRBJ2-5	CASSPTSGTRETQYF
13	TRBV3-1/TRBV3-2	TRBJ1-5	CASSQDLLQPQHF
12	TRBV27	TRBJ2-1	CASSGWLNEQFF
18	TRBV7-3	TRBJ2-3	CASSLNRGWDSAADTQYF
16	TRBV13	TRBJ1-3	CASSLGRGRSRNTIYF
12	TRBV6-2/TRBV6-3	TRBJ2-7	CASSYEIYEQYF
15	TRBV27	TRBJ1-2	CASSPGAAGGHGYTF
15	TRBV6-1	TRBJ2-2	CASGKRGVNTGELFF
11	TRBV20-1	TRBJ1-2	CSARGSYGYTF
17	TRBV7-6	TRBJ2-2	CASSPGRTVGGTGELFF
16	TRBV2	TRBJ2-6	CASSAQASSGANVLTF
15	TRBV9	TRBJ2-3	CASSAIAGGTDTQYF
15	TRBV7-9	TRBJ2-7	CASSFGQAYDLEQYF
14	TRBV7-2	TRBJ1-1	CASSLNRGGAEAFF
14	TRBV27	TRBJ2-1	CATKSGRVLNEQFF
13	TRBV11-3	TRBJ2-5	CASSTDRQETQYF
12	TRBV6-6	TRBJ1-2	CASSRQEGGYTF
15	TRBV5-6	TRBJ1-4	CASTTKGREREKLFF